The 25 T cell receptor beta chains presented below share a single source sample, sequenced in a study of beta chain features in type 1 diabetes. Reverse transcribing all isolated RNA meant expressed TCRB transcripts were sequenced. The protocol was immunoSEQ multiplex PCR, while the TCRdb copy is restricted to in-frame clones and leaves out a portion. This sample has fewer than 400,000 clones, with about a tenth found just once. Study conclusions and caveats: Significant though moderate, a shortening of TCRB CDR3s appeared in all four CD4+ subsets of Type 1 diabetes patients.

For these TCRs, the target antigens are not known. The sample taken for sequencing was central memory CD4+ T cells from blood. The receptor set was obtained from a man aged 25 to 40 with type 1 diabetes.

The gene calls are TRBV6-6 and TRBJ2-2; the match to TRBD1 covers 9 bases. Germline V gene lookup returns CDR1 MNHNY and CDR2 SVGAGI (reference sequence). V trimming: 4 bases; J trimming: 4 bases; junction bases outside the gene matches: 1. The CDR3 has 14 residues. CDR3 nucleotides: TGTGCCAGCAGTTCGGGACAGGGCACCGGGGAGCTGTTTTTT. Its translation: CASSSGQGTGELFF.

This clone came up a few times. This chain joins TRBV5-6 and TRBJ2-3, with 7 bases fitting TRBD1. J was trimmed by 0 bases and V by 5 bases; bases with no gene match: 9. The germline CDR1 and CDR2 sequences are SGHDT and YYEEEE. There are 16 residues in the CDR3. In nucleotides, the CDR3 is TGTGCCAGCAGGGTGCCCGGGACAGCTAGCACAGATACGCAGTATTTT. Its protein product is CASRVPGTASTDTQYF.

The chain carries TRBV23-1 and TRBJ2-4; TRBD1 matches 7 bases. TRBV23-1 is an ORF, and what it does is uncertain. CDR3 length equals 17 residues. J was trimmed by 2 bases and V by 3 bases; bases with no gene match: 10. CDR3 in DNA: TGCGCCAGCAGTCACTCTGACAGGGCTTCGACCAAAAACATTCAGTACTTC. Amino acids: CASSHSDRASTKNIQYF.

This clone has a handful of counts. The V and J genes are TRBV28 and TRBJ1-1; perhaps TRBD1 as D (5 bases). Between the trimmed V and J ends, which lost 6 bases and 7 bases, there was a span of 21 bases. This CDR3 has 15 amino acids. Germline lookup yields CDR1 MDHEN and CDR2 SYDVKM. The CDR3 loop reads CASSPGTALGVEAFF. CDR3 bases: TGTGCCAGCAGCCCCGGGACCGCGCTCGGGGTTGAAGCTTTCTTT.

This clone was observed a few times. The rearrangement uses TRBV5-6 and TRBJ2-1; D is perhaps TRBD2 (6 bases). CDR1 and CDR2 from the germline V gene are SGHDT and YYEEEE. Trimming cost V 4 bases and J 5 bases, with 16 bases left between them. The CDR3 loop spans 15 amino acids. The CDR3 bases are TGTGCCAGCAGCGACCCTTTCTCGGGGGACAATGAGCAGTTCTTC. Amino acid sequence: CASSDPFSGDNEQFF.

V is TRBV5-6 and J is TRBJ2-7, with D maybe TRBD2 (5 bases). V shed 4 bases and J shed 4 bases, with 12 bases lying between them. Germline CDR1 is SGHDT and CDR2 is YYEEEE. The CDR3 sequence is 13 residues long. The CDR3 sequence: CASSPGYGYEQYF. The CDR3 nucleotides are TGTGCCAGCAGCCCGGGGTACGGATACGAGCAGTACTTC.

This clone was detected only a few times. The chain couples TRBV6-5 to TRBJ2-7, with a tentative D call TRBD2 (5 bases). Trimming pared 0 bases from V and 7 bases from J, leaving 13 bases between. The CDR3 consists of 14 residues. Germline V gene sequence: CDR1 MNHEY, CDR2 SVGAGI. The CDR3 DNA reads as TGTGCCAGCAGTTACTCGGACCGAGGACTGGAGCAGTACTTC. This translates into CASSYSDRGLEQYF.

This chain joins TRBV5-4 and TRBJ2-1; D perhaps matches TRBD1 (6 bases). CDR3 length: 13 amino acids. Germline CDR1 reads SGHNT; CDR2 reads YYREEE (reference sequence). V was shortened by 1 base and J by 6 bases, with 8 bases between the two germline ends. This CDR3 reads CASSLPGVNEQFF. The CDR3 nucleotides are TGTGCCAGCAGCTTGCCAGGGGTCAATGAGCAGTTCTTC.

This clone was seen only a few times. The chain couples TRBV4-3 to TRBJ2-2; TRBD1 aligns across 8 bases. There are 16 residues in the CDR3. The ends lost 0 bases at V and 4 bases at J; junction bases unmatched: 4. Germline V gives CDR1 LGHNA, CDR2 YSLEER. Here the CDR3 DNA reads TGCGCCAGCAGCCAAGATGACAGGGGTTTCACCGGGGAGCTGTTTTTT. This encodes CASSQDDRGFTGELFF.

The genes are TRBV7-2 and TRBJ2-2; TRBD2 might be the D (6 bases). Germline CDR1 is SGHTA and CDR2 is FQGNSA. Trimming removed 4 bases at V and 5 bases at J, with 14 bases between. CDR3 length: 15 residues. The CDR3 loop is CASSSRLDYTGELFF. Written as DNA, the CDR3 is TGTGCCAGCAGCTCCCGACTAGATTATACCGGGGAGCTGTTTTTT.

DNA for the CDR3: TGTGCCAGCAGGCCTTGGACAGGGGCACGGTACGAGCAGTACTTC. Its protein product is CASRPWTGARYEQYF. This chain links TRBV27 with TRBJ2-7; TRBD1 matches 9 bases. Germline V gene data show CDR1 as MNHEY and CDR2 as SMNVEV (reference sequence). The CDR3 runs to 15 residues. The junction had 10 bases not matched to a gene; V was cut back by 6 bases and J by 4 bases.

This chain joins TRBV2 and TRBJ2-1, with TRBD2 identical over 7 bases. Germline CDR1 reads SNHLY; CDR2 reads FYNNEI. CDR3 length: 13 residues. V lost 5 bases and J lost 5; bases outside the gene matches: 3. The CDR3 spells CASSPGLDNEQFF. The CDR3 coding sequence is TGTGCCAGCAGTCCTGGACTAGACAATGAGCAGTTCTTC.

This clone was seen more than once but under ten times. The CDR3 here is CASSKNSPLHF. The DNA for the CDR3 is TGTGCCAGCAGCAAAAATTCACCCCTCCACTTT. This sequence joins TRBV21-1 and TRBJ1-6. TRBV21-1 has pseudogene status. The CDR3 runs to 11 residues.

The chain employs TRBV7-2 and TRBJ1-5; D is ambiguous. Deletions cut 5 bases from V and 0 bases from J, with 5 bases between. CDR1 is SGHTA and CDR2 is FQGNSA in the germline V gene. The CDR3 is made up of 13 amino acids. The CDR3 sequence is CASSTVSNQPQHF. CDR3 in DNA: TGTGCCAGCAGCACAGTTAGCAATCAGCCCCAGCATTTT.

The J gene is TRBJ1-1, the V gene TRBV7-2, with D possibly matching TRBD1 (6 bases). Trimming cost V 6 bases and J 11 bases, with 25 bases left between them. This CDR3 contains 15 residues. CDR1 and CDR2 from the germline V gene are SGHTA and FQGNSA. The CDR3: CASSPNPASGEVAFF. The DNA for the CDR3 is TGTGCCAGCAGTCCCAATCCAGCGTCAGGGGAGGTGGCTTTCTTT.

This clone was counted between two and nine times. The V call is TRBV30, the J call TRBJ1-5, with TRBD1 as a possible D gene (5 bases). Trimming took off 5 bases at V and 9 bases at J, with 20 bases between the two ends. Germline lookup yields CDR1 GTSNPN and CDR2 SVGIG (reference sequence). The CDR3 is made up of 14 amino acids. In DNA form, the CDR3 reads TGTGCCTGGGAAGGTGGGGAGGGGAAGGGGCCCCAGCATTTT. Its protein is CAWEGGEGKGPQHF.

This clone was counted a few times. The chain couples TRBV6-5 to TRBJ2-7, with D perhaps matching TRBD1 (7 bases). Germline V gives CDR1 MNHEY, CDR2 SVGAGI. This CDR3 has 14 amino acids. Trimming pared 10 bases from V and 1 base from J, leaving 17 bases between. DNA for the CDR3: TGTGCCACGACAGGGCAGGGAGGTTCCTACGAGCAGTACTTC. This translates into CATTGQGGSYEQYF.

This chain uses TRBV7-8 with TRBJ2-5; D unclear. Trimming left V 1 base short and J 4 bases short, with 10 bases between. The CDR3 runs to 14 residues. Per germline, CDR1 SGHVS and CDR2 FQNEAQ. CDR3 sequence reads: CASSLVSGGETQYF. CDR3 nucleotides: TGTGCCAGCAGCTTAGTCTCCGGCGGAGAGACCCAGTACTTC.

This clone occurred a few times. The chain has TRBV14 and TRBJ2-1; tentatively, D is TRBD1 or TRBD2 (5 bases each). Per the germline V gene, CDR1 is SGHDN and CDR2 is FVKESK. The V and J ends lost 6 bases and 3 bases respectively, with 21 bases between them. This CDR3 has 17 amino acids. CDR3 residues: CASSNPPGRGFYNEQFF. The CDR3 DNA reads TGTGCCAGCAGTAACCCCCCGGGACGGGGATTCTACAATGAGCAGTTCTTC.

This clone was detected a few times. V gene TRBV4-1 combines with J gene TRBJ2-3, with 8 bases identical to TRBD1. V lost 2 bases to trimming and J lost 1 base; unmatched junction nucleotides: 2. CDR1 and CDR2 (germline): MGHRA, YSYEKL. This CDR3 has 15 residues. CDR3 region: CASSQPGQGTDTQYF. The CDR3, as DNA: TGCGCCAGCAGCCAACCGGGACAGGGCACAGATACGCAGTATTTT.

This clone occurred a few times. V gene TRBV6-5 combines with J gene TRBJ2-7, with TRBD1 identical over 7 bases. The CDR3 covers 14 residues. Germline V CDR1 and CDR2: MNHEY, SVGAGI. V gave up 5 bases and J gave up 3 bases; unmatched junction bases: 7. The CDR3 loop reads CASSGIRTGYEQYF. The CDR3 DNA follows: TGTGCCAGCAGTGGCATTAGGACAGGCTACGAGCAGTACTTC.

There are a few counts of this clone. The chain couples TRBV7-9 to TRBJ1-6, with a weak D call TRBD1 (5 bases). CDR3 length: 16 residues. Germline CDR1 is SEHNR and CDR2 is FQNEAQ (reference sequence). The V gene lost 5 bases and the J gene lost 7 bases, with 18 bases spanning the gap. CDR3 protein: CASSHTPGRQNSPLHF. The DNA for the CDR3 is TGTGCCAGCAGCCACACACCGGGACGTCAAAATTCACCCCTCCACTTT.

The chain is built from TRBV10-2 and TRBJ1-1, with 9 bases matching TRBD1. Germline values: CDR1 WSHSY, CDR2 SAAADI. This CDR3 is 16 amino acids long. J gave up 2 bases and V 5 bases, and 9 bases lay outside the gene matches. Here the CDR3 DNA reads TGCGCCAGCAGTCCGGGACAGGGAGGACTTAACACTGAAGCTTTCTTT. It yields the protein CASSPGQGGLNTEAFF.

The chain is built from TRBV6-6 and TRBJ2-3; TRBD2 matches at 11 bases. The V gene end was trimmed by 6 bases and the J gene end by 2 bases; junction bases not matched to a gene: 4. The CDR3 runs 15 residues. Germline values: CDR1 MNHNY, CDR2 SVGAGI (reference sequence). Written as DNA, the CDR3 is TGTGCCAGCAGAGTAGCGGGGGGGCCCACAGATACGCAGTATTTT. Translating gives CASRVAGGPTDTQYF.

This clone was picked up a small number of times. The chain is built from TRBV9 and TRBJ2-5, with 7 bases matching TRBD2. The CDR3 spans 15 residues. Looked up from germline, CDR1 is SGDLS and CDR2 is YYNGEE. With V trimmed by 2 bases and J by 7 bases, 11 bases remained unmatched. The CDR3 bases are TGTGCCAGCAGCGTTTCCCCCGGGGGGAAAGTGACCCAGTACTTC. Its protein product is CASSVSPGGKVTQYF.